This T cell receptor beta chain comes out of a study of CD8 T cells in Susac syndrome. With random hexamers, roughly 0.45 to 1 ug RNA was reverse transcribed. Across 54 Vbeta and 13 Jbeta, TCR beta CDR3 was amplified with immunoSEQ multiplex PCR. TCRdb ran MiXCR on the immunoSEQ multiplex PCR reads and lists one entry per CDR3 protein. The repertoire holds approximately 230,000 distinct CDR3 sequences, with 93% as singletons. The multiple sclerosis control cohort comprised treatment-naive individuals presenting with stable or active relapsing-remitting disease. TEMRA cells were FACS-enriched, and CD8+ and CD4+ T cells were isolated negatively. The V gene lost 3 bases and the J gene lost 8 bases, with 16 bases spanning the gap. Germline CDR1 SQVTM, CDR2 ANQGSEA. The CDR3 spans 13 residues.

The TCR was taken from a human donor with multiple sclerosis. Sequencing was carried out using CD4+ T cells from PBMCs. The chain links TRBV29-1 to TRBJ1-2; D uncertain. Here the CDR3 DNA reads TGCAGCGTTGATGTTCGGGTGGGCGGAGGCTACACCTTC. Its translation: CSVDVRVGGGYTF.